The 6 T cell receptor beta chains reported below all come from one sample, sequenced in a study of response to subunit inactivated influenza vaccine. One entry per CDR3 protein, called by TCRdb with MiXCR from the RT-PCR reads. The sample records about 500,000 distinct CDR3 sequences, 16% being singletons. Material: CD4+ T cells sorted from PBMCs, obtained approximately 25 months after vaccination. These receptors came from a man between 45 and 75 years old who received an inactivated influenza vaccine.

The table lists this clonotype with a few counts. As DNA, the CDR3 is TGTGCCAGCAGCCAAGAACGATCCGGGGAGCTGTTTTTT. Translated: CASSQERSGELFF. The chain uses TRBV4-2 and TRBJ2-2; D unclear. The CDR3 extends over 13 amino acids. Deletions cut 0 bases from V and 6 bases from J, with 5 bases between. CDR1 and CDR2 (germline): LGHNA, YNFKEQ.

This clonotype showed up just a few times. The rearrangement links TRBV3-1 to TRBJ2-1; D ambiguous. The germline V and J ends were trimmed by 0 bases and 15 bases, with 15 bases remaining between them. CDR1 LGHDT and CDR2 YNNKEL come from the germline V gene (reference sequence). The CDR3 covers 13 residues. As DNA, the CDR3 is TGTGCCAGCAGCCAAGAAAAGATCCAAAGCCGGTTCTTC. Amino acid sequence: CASSQEKIQSRFF.

This clonotype was counted a few times. The V gene is TRBV4-2, the J gene TRBJ2-1; 10 nucleotides line up with TRBD1. J lost 5 bases, V lost 3 bases, and 4 bases had no gene match. The CDR3 is made up of 15 amino acids. Germline V gene sequence: CDR1 LGHNA, CDR2 YNFKEQ. The CDR3 bases are TGTGCCAGCAGCCATACGGGACAGGGGAACAATGAGCAGTTCTTC. This codes for CASSHTGQGNNEQFF.

V usage is TRBV29-1 and J usage is TRBJ1-2, with unresolved D. The CDR3 runs to 13 residues. Trimming took 7 bases from V and 5 from J, leaving 17 bases between them. Looked up from germline, CDR1 is SQVTM and CDR2 is ANQGSEA. CDR3 amino acids: CSAASGSGYGYTF. DNA of the CDR3: TGCAGCGCCGCGAGTGGTTCTGGGTATGGCTACACCTTC.

The V and J genes are TRBV7-9 and TRBJ2-5; D gene ambiguous. The germline V gene encodes CDR1 SEHNR and CDR2 FQNEAQ (reference sequence). V gave up 6 bases and J gave up 4 bases, with 18 bases separating them. This CDR3 has 15 residues. This chain's CDR3 is CASSLRLESAETQYF. CDR3 nucleotide sequence: TGTGCCAGCAGTCTTAGACTTGAGTCGGCAGAGACCCAGTACTTC.

V gene TRBV5-1 combines with J gene TRBJ1-2, with unresolved D. Germline V CDR1 and CDR2: SGHRS, YFSETQ. With 4 bases removed from V and 7 bases from J, the gap between germline ends came to 17 bases. This CDR3 comprises 14 residues. CDR3 residues: CASSPQALGLGYTF. CDR3 sequence (DNA): TGCGCCAGCAGCCCCCAGGCCCTGGGTCTTGGCTACACCTTC.